This T cell receptor beta chain was observed in a study of blood T cell repertoires in COVID-19. Study in general: The study drew acute and convalescent COVID-19 samples from the United States, Italy and Spain. Sources were T cells, B-cell-depleted T cells, or PBMCs; the material itself was cDNA or gDNA.

Trimming pared 3 bases from V and 5 bases from J, leaving 24 bases between. The CDR3 extends over 18 amino acids. Germline values: CDR1 SGHDT, CDR2 YYEEEE. As processed by the authors: How many nucleated cells were present was estimated from reference gene primer amplification. Data came from immunoSEQ multiplex PCR; TCRdb stores just in-frame clones and leaves some out. That table furnishes V, J and clone size, whereas the DNA furnished D and trimming. The sample has about 130,000 clones; about 91% are singletons. V usage is TRBV5-6 and J usage is TRBJ1-5; weak D call: TRBD1 (6 bases). The sample taken for sequencing was peripheral blood. This TCR was recovered from a middle-aged man with acute or convalescent COVID-19. DNA of the CDR3: TGTGCCAGCAGCTGGTGGGGGCAGGGGAAGGCTGGTTATCAGCCCCAGCATTTT. Protein: CASSWWGQGKAGYQPQHF.